One sample yielded the 32 T cell receptor beta chains listed below, sequenced in a study of T cell responses to AZD1222 COVID-19 vaccine. Measured with immunoSEQ multiplex PCR; TCRdb has only the in-frame clones, and not every one. The top ten hold approximately 4.4% of the sample, which has approximately 170,000 clones, approximately 90% seen once. Sequenced here: peripheral blood, sampled on day 0 of AZD1222 vaccination. The source is an adult in good health.

The chain has TRBV9 and TRBJ2-1; D tentatively fits TRBD1 or TRBD2 (5 bases each). This CDR3 comprises 14 residues. V was shortened by 1 base and J by 8 bases, with 13 bases between the two germline ends. Per the germline V gene, CDR1 is SGDLS and CDR2 is YYNGEE. The CDR3 bases are TGTGCCAGCAGCGTATTTGGGGGAGCCGATGAGCAGTTCTTC. It specifies CASSVFGGADEQFF. The whole variable domain, remainder taken from reference TRBV9 and TRBJ2-1, is DSGVTQTPKHLITATGQRVTLRCSPRSGDLSVYWYQQSLDQGLQFLIQYYNGEERAKGNILERFSAQQFPDLHSELNLSSLELGDSALYFCASSVFGGADEQFFGPGTRLTVL.

The rearrangement joins TRBV11-3 to TRBJ2-1, with a tentative D call TRBD2 (6 bases). In germline, CDR1 is SGHNT, CDR2 YENEEA. V was clipped by 4 bases and J by 5 bases, with 21 bases between them. The CDR3 has 17 residues. The CDR3 sequence: CASSSLRRGGPNNEQFF. CDR3 coding DNA: TGTGCCAGCAGCTCCTTACGGAGAGGAGGGCCAAACAATGAGCAGTTCTTC.

The rearrangement uses TRBV7-3 and TRBJ1-2; D gene unclear. This CDR3 is built from 14 residues. Trimming removed 0 bases from V and 0 bases from J, with 5 bases in between. CDR1 and CDR2 from the germline V gene are SGHTA and FQGTGA. The CDR3 reads CASSLTPANYGYTF. The CDR3 bases are TGTGCCAGCAGCTTAACCCCCGCTAACTATGGCTACACCTTC.

In this sample, this clone turned up once. The V and J genes are TRBV5-1 and TRBJ1-1; no firm D call. V gave up 1 base and J gave up 4 bases, with 8 bases separating them. There are 13 residues in the CDR3. The V gene's germline CDR1 is SGHRS and CDR2 YFSETQ. CDR3 residues: CASSLLGPTEAFF. The CDR3 nucleotides read TGCGCCAGCAGCTTGTTAGGGCCCACTGAAGCTTTCTTT. Filled out from reference TRBV5-1 and TRBJ1-1, the complete variable domain reads KAGVTQTPRYLIKTRGQQVTLSCSPISGHRSVSWYQQTPGQGLQFLFEYFSETQRNKGNFPGRFSGRQFSNSRSEMNVSTLELGDSALYLCASSLLGPTEAFFGQGTRLTVV.

V usage is TRBV4-1 and J usage is TRBJ2-1; D is unresolved. The V gene's germline CDR1 is MGHRA and CDR2 YSYEKL. The CDR3 is 14 residues long. Trimming stripped 1 base from V and 1 base from J, with 5 bases between. The CDR3, as DNA: TGCGCCAGCAGCCAAGTCGCGTCCTACAATGAGCAGTTCTTC. Translated: CASSQVASYNEQFF.

The chain carries TRBV5-1 and TRBJ2-7; D ambiguous. Trimming stripped 0 bases from V and 2 bases from J, with 12 bases between. The CDR3 consists of 15 residues. Germline lookup yields CDR1 SGHRS and CDR2 YFSETQ. For the CDR3, the DNA is TGCGCCAGCAGCTTGGTTTCAGCCAAAGCCTACGAGCAGTACTTC. Its protein product is CASSLVSAKAYEQYF.

The chain combines TRBV25-1 with TRBJ1-1; 10 bases fit TRBD1. Per the germline V gene, CDR1 is MGHDK and CDR2 is SYGVNS. This CDR3 region has 18 residues. V lost 4 bases, J lost 0 bases, and 11 bases stayed unmatched. DNA for the CDR3: TGTGCCAGCAGTGCCTCCGGGACAGGGGTCGGCATGAACACTGAAGCTTTCTTT. This gives the protein CASSASGTGVGMNTEAFF. Supplemented by reference TRBV25-1 and TRBJ1-1, the full variable domain reads EADIYQTPRYLVIGTGKKITLECSQTMGHDKMYWYQQDPGMELHLIHYSYGVNSTEKGDLSSESTVSRIRTEHFPLTLESARPSHTSQYLCASSASGTGVGMNTEAFFGQGTRLTVV.

The count of this clone is one. The rearrangement links TRBV4-1 to TRBJ1-5, with D unclear. The CDR3 length is 12 residues. The V gene lost 3 bases and the J gene lost 3 bases, with 3 bases spanning the gap. In germline, CDR1 is MGHRA, CDR2 YSYEKL. For the CDR3, the DNA is TGCGCCAGCAGCCAGGTCAATCAGCCCCAGCATTTT. It translates to CASSQVNQPQHF.

V and J are TRBV19 and TRBJ2-2; 8 bases line up with TRBD2. The CDR3 covers 15 residues. CDR1 is LNHDA, CDR2 SQIVND, per germline (reference sequence). The J segment lost 4 bases and the V segment lost 7 bases, leaving 8 bases of the junction unmatched. The CDR3 coding sequence is TGTGCCAGTAACCCGGGACTAGTTGGCACCGGGGAGCTGTTTTTT. This sequence encodes CASNPGLVGTGELFF.

The rearrangement uses TRBV4-2 and TRBJ1-1, with 9 bases that match TRBD1. The V and J ends lost 1 base and 4 bases, in that order; junction bases with no gene match: 4. The CDR3 is made up of 15 amino acids. Germline CDR1 and CDR2: LGHNA and YNFKEQ. The CDR3 sequence: CASSQVDRGGTEAFF. The CDR3, as DNA: TGTGCCAGCAGCCAAGTGGACAGGGGTGGCACTGAAGCTTTCTTT.

V is TRBV6-6 and J is TRBJ2-5, with 9 bases identical to TRBD1. Germline V CDR1 and CDR2: MNHNY, SVGAGI (reference sequence). The J segment lost 4 bases and the V segment lost 6 bases, leaving 3 bases of the junction unmatched. The CDR3 contains 13 residues. The DNA for the CDR3 is TGTGCCAGCAGACAGGGGGCGGGAGAGACCCAGTACTTC. Amino acids: CASRQGAGETQYF.

This chain links TRBV5-6 with TRBJ2-5; a possible D gene is TRBD2 (6 bases). V lost 7 bases and J 4 bases, leaving 17 bases between the germline ends. The CDR3 is 14 amino acids. In germline, CDR1 is SGHDT, CDR2 YYEEEE. The CDR3 DNA is TGTGCCAGCGGGCGGGGAGTGGAAAGAGAGACCCAGTACTTC. Translation: CASGRGVERETQYF. The full variable domain, with the rest looked up from reference TRBV5-6 and TRBJ2-5, is DAGVTQSPTHLIKTRGQQVTLRCSPKSGHDTVSWYQQALGQGPQFIFQYYEEEERQRGNFPDRFSGHQFPNYSSELNVNALLLGDSALYLCASGRGVERETQYFGPGTRLLVL.

A single count supports this clone. This chain joins TRBV25-1 and TRBJ2-5; TRBD2 is a possible D gene (6 bases). CDR3 length: 16 residues. Germline V gene data show CDR1 as MGHDK and CDR2 as SYGVNS. Trimming removed 1 base from V and 3 bases from J, with 15 bases in between. CDR3 in DNA: TGTGCCAGCAGTGAATTCGGGAGCAGGGTTAAAGAGACCCAGTACTTC. Translation: CASSEFGSRVKETQYF.

The chain couples TRBV5-1 to TRBJ1-3, with a possible D match to TRBD1 (5 bases). This CDR3 is built from 16 residues. Germline values: CDR1 SGHRS, CDR2 YFSETQ. Trimming cost V 4 bases and J 0 bases, with 14 bases left between them. The CDR3 protein is CASSLLGLNSGNTIYF. The CDR3 bases are TGCGCCAGCAGCCTTCTGGGACTGAACTCTGGAAACACCATATATTTT.

The CDR3 sequence: CASSYPGLAEQFF. Written as DNA, the CDR3 is TGTGCCAGCAGTTACCCGGGACTAGCGGAGCAGTTCTTC. V gene TRBV6-5 combines with J gene TRBJ2-1, with 10 bases fitting TRBD2. The germline gives CDR1 MNHEY, CDR2 SVGAGI. The CDR3 consists of 13 residues. V trimming: 2 bases; J trimming: 10 bases; junction bases outside the gene matches: 2.

Here the CDR3 reads CASSVSRGTGELFF. DNA of the CDR3: TGTGCCAGCAGCGTATCACGTGGCACCGGGGAGCTGTTTTTT. The chain links TRBV9 to TRBJ2-2; no reliable D call. The V end was cut by 1 base, the J end by 4 bases, with 8 bases between. In germline, CDR1 is SGDLS, CDR2 YYNGEE. CDR3 length: 14 residues. The full variable domain, rest sourced from reference TRBV9 and TRBJ2-2, is DSGVTQTPKHLITATGQRVTLRCSPRSGDLSVYWYQQSLDQGLQFLIQYYNGEERAKGNILERFSAQQFPDLHSELNLSSLELGDSALYFCASSVSRGTGELFFGEGSRLTVL.

The rearrangement uses TRBV28 and TRBJ1-2; 10 bases align to TRBD1. CDR3 length: 15 residues. Germline assignment: CDR1 MDHEN and CDR2 SYDVKM. Trimming removed 4 bases from V and 2 bases from J; junction bases left unmatched: 4. Written as DNA, the CDR3 is TGTGCCAGCAGTTCCCAGGGACAGGGGAACTATGGCTACACCTTC. Residues: CASSSQGQGNYGYTF.

The J gene is TRBJ2-3, the V gene TRBV5-1, with D maybe TRBD2 (6 bases). CDR1 is SGHRS and CDR2 is YFSETQ in the germline V gene. V was cut by 4 bases and J by 6 bases, with 21 bases left in between. The CDR3 spans 16 residues. The CDR3 nucleotides read TGCGCCAGCAGCCCCCGAGGAGGGACGAGTGGGGATACGCAGTATTTT. This encodes CASSPRGGTSGDTQYF.

The chain's CDR3 is CASSFPVGLLTYEQYF. As DNA, the CDR3 is TGTGCCAGCAGTTTTCCTGTGGGCCTCCTGACCTACGAGCAGTACTTC. The chain links TRBV6-2 or TRBV6-3 to TRBJ2-7; D gene uncertain. From germline, CDR1 is MNHEY and CDR2 SVGEGT. V gave up 4 bases and J gave up 2 bases, with 18 bases separating them. CDR3 size: 16 residues.

V usage is TRBV19 and J usage is TRBJ1-4, with no clear D. Germline V gives CDR1 LNHDA, CDR2 SQIVND (reference sequence). Trimming took 6 bases from V and 0 from J, leaving 8 bases between them. The CDR3 length is 14 residues. The CDR3 DNA follows: TGTGCCAGTAGGGGCCTACCAACTAATGAAAAACTGTTTTTT. This codes for CASRGLPTNEKLFF.

V usage is TRBV10-2 and J usage is TRBJ2-7, with 8 bases matching TRBD1. Germline values: CDR1 WSHSY, CDR2 SAAADI. The CDR3 spans 14 residues. The junction had 7 bases not matched to a gene; V was cut back by 2 bases and J by 7 bases. The CDR3 sequence is CASSEMGQEEEQYF. The CDR3 bases are TGCGCCAGCAGTGAGATGGGACAGGAGGAGGAGCAGTACTTC.

V gene TRBV14 combines with J gene TRBJ2-7, with a possible D match to TRBD2 (6 bases). From germline, CDR1 is SGHDN and CDR2 FVKESK. The V gene lost 0 bases and the J gene lost 3 bases, with 15 bases spanning the gap. The CDR3 covers 16 residues. The CDR3 here is CASSQDPGGNFYEQYF. CDR3 sequence (DNA): TGTGCCAGCAGCCAAGATCCGGGCGGGAATTTCTACGAGCAGTACTTC.

This chain joins TRBV24-1 and TRBJ1-1; D might be TRBD1 (5 bases). Trimming removed 4 bases from V and 7 bases from J, with 15 bases in between. CDR1 is KGHDR and CDR2 is SFDVKD in the germline V gene. This CDR3 is 14 amino acids long. DNA of the CDR3: TGTGCCACCAGTGACCCCAAAAAGGGGCTTGAAGCTTTCTTT. Protein sequence: CATSDPKKGLEAFF.

A single count supports this clone. This chain connects TRBV5-1 to TRBJ1-1; 7 bases are a match to TRBD1. V shed 9 bases and J 1 base; nucleotides not matched to a gene: 9. CDR1 and CDR2 (germline): SGHRS, YFSETQ. The CDR3 contains 14 residues. Here the CDR3 reads CATLQGPGNTEAFF. The CDR3 DNA is TGCGCCACTCTACAGGGGCCAGGGAACACTGAAGCTTTCTTT.

The chain is built from TRBV30 and TRBJ1-3, with D hard to call. Germline CDR1 is GTSNPN and CDR2 is SVGIG (reference sequence). This CDR3 is built from 15 residues. V dropped 0 bases and J dropped 0 bases, with 9 bases sitting between them. CDR3: CAWSVIGSSGNTIYF. For the CDR3, the DNA is TGTGCCTGGAGTGTAATCGGGAGCTCTGGAAACACCATATATTTT.

V and J are TRBV5-1 and TRBJ2-7, with D hard to call. Trimming removed 0 bases from V and 0 bases from J, with 7 bases in between. Germline V gene lookup returns CDR1 SGHRS and CDR2 YFSETQ. This CDR3 is built from 14 residues. CDR3 protein: CASSLEPSSYEQYF. For the CDR3, the DNA is TGCGCCAGCAGCTTGGAACCTAGCTCCTACGAGCAGTACTTC.

This rearrangement joins TRBV5-1 to TRBJ2-1, with 12 bases fitting TRBD2. Trimming took 3 bases from V and 0 from J; bases not matched to a gene: 16. This CDR3 is built from 21 residues. Germline V gene sequence: CDR1 SGHRS, CDR2 YFSETQ. The CDR3 is CASSSPIAGTSGPSSYNEQFF. Here the CDR3 DNA reads TGCGCCAGCAGCTCTCCCATTGCCGGGACTAGCGGGCCTAGCTCCTACAATGAGCAGTTCTTC.

V is TRBV5-5 and J is TRBJ2-1, with 8 bases aligning to TRBD1. V gave up 0 bases and J gave up 4 bases; unmatched junction bases: 3. Germline V gene lookup returns CDR1 SGHKS and CDR2 YYEKEE (reference sequence). This CDR3 comprises 15 residues. CDR3 coding DNA: TGTGCCAGCAGCTTGGGACAGGGGACTTACAATGAGCAGTTCTTC. Its translation is CASSLGQGTYNEQFF.

The genes are TRBV3-1 (or the pseudogene TRBV3-2) and TRBJ1-5; D unresolved. CDR1 is LGHDT, CDR2 YNNKEL, per germline (reference sequence). The CDR3 loop spans 14 amino acids. Trimming removed 1 base from V and 5 bases from J, with 9 bases in between. CDR3: CASSQGPIDQPQHF. The CDR3 region has the DNA TGTGCCAGCAGCCAAGGGCCAATTGATCAGCCCCAGCATTTT.

This chain connects TRBV5-6 to TRBJ1-6; no reliable D call. Germline V gene lookup returns CDR1 SGHDT and CDR2 YYEEEE. The V end was cut by 1 base, the J end by 7 bases, with 15 bases between. The CDR3 is made up of 16 amino acids. The CDR3 DNA is TGTGCCAGCAGCTTGTTCGGAGTTTCAGGCAATTCACCCCTCCACTTT. This translates into CASSLFGVSGNSPLHF. Using reference TRBV5-6 and TRBJ1-6 for the parts outside the CDR3, the full variable domain is DAGVTQSPTHLIKTRGQQVTLRCSPKSGHDTVSWYQQALGQGPQFIFQYYEEEERQRGNFPDRFSGHQFPNYSSELNVNALLLGDSALYLCASSLFGVSGNSPLHFGNGTRLTVT.

The chain combines TRBV28 with TRBJ1-6, with 7 positions matching TRBD1. The CDR3 spans 13 residues. J lost 7 bases, V lost 7 bases, and 4 bases had no gene match. Germline loops: CDR1 MDHEN, CDR2 SYDVKM. The CDR3 sequence: CASKDRENSPLHF. In DNA form, the CDR3 reads TGTGCCAGCAAAGACAGGGAGAATTCACCCCTCCACTTT.

The count of this clone is one. The rearrangement uses TRBV7-3 and TRBJ2-1; 10 positions match TRBD2. The CDR3 totals 16 residues. The ends lost 2 bases at V and 6 bases at J; junction bases unmatched: 7. CDR1 and CDR2 from the germline V gene are SGHTA and FQGTGA. This CDR3 is CASSLSPSGSFNEQFF. Written as DNA, the CDR3 is TGTGCCAGCAGCTTATCTCCTAGCGGGAGTTTCAATGAGCAGTTCTTC.